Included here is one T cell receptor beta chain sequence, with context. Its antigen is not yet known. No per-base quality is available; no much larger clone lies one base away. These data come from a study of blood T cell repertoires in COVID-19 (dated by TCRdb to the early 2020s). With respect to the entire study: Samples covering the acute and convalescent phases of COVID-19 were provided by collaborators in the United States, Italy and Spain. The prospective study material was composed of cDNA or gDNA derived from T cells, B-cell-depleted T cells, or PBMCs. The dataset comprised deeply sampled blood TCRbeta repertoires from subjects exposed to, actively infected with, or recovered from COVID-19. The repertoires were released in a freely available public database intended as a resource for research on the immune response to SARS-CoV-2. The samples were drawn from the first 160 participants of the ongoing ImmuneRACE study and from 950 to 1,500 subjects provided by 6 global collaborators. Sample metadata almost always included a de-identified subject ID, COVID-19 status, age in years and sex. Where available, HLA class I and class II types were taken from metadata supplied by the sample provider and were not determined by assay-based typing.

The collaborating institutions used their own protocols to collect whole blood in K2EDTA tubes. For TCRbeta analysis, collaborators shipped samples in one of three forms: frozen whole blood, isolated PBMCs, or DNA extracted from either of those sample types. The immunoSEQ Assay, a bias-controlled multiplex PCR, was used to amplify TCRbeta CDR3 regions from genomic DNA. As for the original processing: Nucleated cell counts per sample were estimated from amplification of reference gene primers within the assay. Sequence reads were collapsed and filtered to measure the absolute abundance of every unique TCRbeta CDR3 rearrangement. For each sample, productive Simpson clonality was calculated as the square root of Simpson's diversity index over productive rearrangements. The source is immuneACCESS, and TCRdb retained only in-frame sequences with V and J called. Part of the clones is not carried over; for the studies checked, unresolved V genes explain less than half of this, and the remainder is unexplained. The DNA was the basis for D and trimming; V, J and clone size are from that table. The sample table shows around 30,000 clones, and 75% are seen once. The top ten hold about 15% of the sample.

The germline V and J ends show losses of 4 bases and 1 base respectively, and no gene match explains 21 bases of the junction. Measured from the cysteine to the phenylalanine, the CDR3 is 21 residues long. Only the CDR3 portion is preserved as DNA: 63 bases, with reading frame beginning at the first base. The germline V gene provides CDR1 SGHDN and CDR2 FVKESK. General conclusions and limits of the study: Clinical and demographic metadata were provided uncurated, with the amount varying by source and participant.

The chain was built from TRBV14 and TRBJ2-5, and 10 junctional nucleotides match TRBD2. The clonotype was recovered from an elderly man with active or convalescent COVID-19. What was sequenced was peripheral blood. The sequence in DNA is TGTGCCAGCAGCCGCAGAAGAGAGGGGATAGCGGGAGGACGCACCCAAGAGACCCAGTACTTC. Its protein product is CASSRRREGIAGGRTQETQYF.